This is a list of T cell receptor beta chains from one sample in a study of cytomegalovirus exposure and HLA in healthy donors. Sequenced by immunoSEQ multiplex PCR; TCRdb stores in-frame clones only, minus some. The table includes approximately 180,000 clones, 86% detected once. Material: PBMCs. These receptors all stem from a man aged 18 to 30 in good health and CMV-seropositive. Both conserved end residues are part of each CDR3. A D gene is named only where the DNA matches it firmly. Clone size is not always given. Where it is, it says once, few, many or a class for expanded clones.

CDR3 protein	CDR3 DNA	D gene	V gene	J gene	clone size
CASSTGQGLSTDTQYF	TGTGCCAGCAGCACGGGACAGGGCCTTAGCACAGATACGCAGTATTTT	TRBD1	TRBV7-3	TRBJ2-3	-
CASFGGAEAFF	TGTGCCAGCTTCGGGGGGGCTGAAGCTTTCTTT	-	TRBV11-3	TRBJ1-1	-
CASSQGSGSHNEQFF	TGCGCCAGCAGCCAAGGATCGGGGTCCCACAATGAGCAGTTCTTC	-	TRBV4-1	TRBJ2-1	-
CASSLARTGNTIYF	TGTGCCAGCAGCTTAGCGAGGACAGGAAACACCATATATTTT	-	TRBV7-8	TRBJ1-3	-
CASSPRTSGTDTQYF	TGTGCCAGCAGTCCCAGGACTAGCGGGACAGATACGCAGTATTTT	TRBD2	TRBV27	TRBJ2-3	once
CAWSTSNNQPQHF	TGTGCCTGGAGTACATCGAACAATCAGCCCCAGCATTTT	-	TRBV30	TRBJ1-5	-
CASGLWGVEAKNIQYF	TGTGCTAGTGGTTTGTGGGGGGTTGAGGCCAAAAACATTCAGTACTTC	-	TRBV12-5	TRBJ2-4	-
CASTPAPGQPQHF	TGTGCCAGCACCCCAGCGCCCGGTCAGCCCCAGCATTTT	-	TRBV21-1	TRBJ1-5	-
CASSVGGQGRFSQPQHF	TGTGCCAGCAGTGTAGGGGGACAGGGCCGATTCTCTCAGCCCCAGCATTTT	TRBD1	TRBV2	TRBJ1-5	-
CASSYSKGVLETQYF	TGTGCCAGCAGTTACTCGAAAGGGGTGCTAGAGACCCAGTACTTC	-	TRBV6-5	TRBJ2-5	-
CASSLDLLGASYEQYF	TGTGCCAGCAGTTTAGACCTCCTAGGGGCCTCCTACGAGCAGTACTTC	-	TRBV28	TRBJ2-7	-
CASSSQGGGTYEQYF	TGTGCCAGCAGCTCCCAGGGGGGAGGCACCTACGAGCAGTACTTC	-	TRBV7-6	TRBJ2-7	few
CASSFGLARTDTQYF	TGTGCCAGCAGCTTCGGACTAGCGCGCACAGATACGCAGTATTTT	TRBD2	TRBV7-3	TRBJ2-3	once
CASSLTDGETQYF	TGTGCCAGCAGCCTTACAGATGGAGAGACCCAGTACTTC	-	TRBV7-8	TRBJ2-5	few
CAWRSRTGSQVYGYTF	TGTGCCTGGAGGAGCCGGACAGGCAGCCAAGTCTATGGCTACACCTTC	TRBD1	TRBV30	TRBJ1-2	-
CASSSPGTSLYEQYF	TGTGCCAGCAGCTCGCCCGGGACTAGCCTATACGAGCAGTACTTC	TRBD2	TRBV5-4	TRBJ2-7	once
CASSFGWTGEGETQYF	TGTGCCAGCAGCTTTGGGTGGACGGGAGAGGGGGAGACCCAGTACTTC	-	TRBV7-6	TRBJ2-5	-
CAISESPTSGSSKNIQYF	TGTGCCATCAGTGAGTCCCCGACTAGCGGGAGTTCTAAAAACATTCAGTACTTC	TRBD2	TRBV10-3	TRBJ2-4	once
CASSQEGAGGMETQYF	TGCGCCAGCAGCCAAGAGGGAGCGGGGGGCATGGAGACCCAGTACTTC	TRBD2	TRBV4-1	TRBJ2-5	-
CASQFGRVSYEQYF	TGTGCCAGCCAGTTTGGCAGGGTCTCCTACGAGCAGTACTTC	-	TRBV28	TRBJ2-7	-
CASSLRRLVPYEQYF	TGCGCCAGCAGCTTGAGGAGGCTAGTCCCCTACGAGCAGTACTTC	-	TRBV5-1	TRBJ2-7	-
CASSQGGTGVGYTF	TGTGCCAGCAGCCAAGGCGGGACAGGGGTTGGCTACACCTTC	TRBD1	TRBV4-2	TRBJ1-2	-
CASSVVGLGETQYF	TGTGCCAGCAGCGTAGTGGGGCTGGGGGAGACCCAGTACTTC	-	TRBV9	TRBJ2-5	-
CASGWGLGTNEQFF	TGTGCCAGCGGGTGGGGACTAGGGACGAATGAGCAGTTCTTC	TRBD2	TRBV2	TRBJ2-1	-
CATPQGQGWDEQYF	TGTGCCACCCCCCAGGGACAGGGGTGGGACGAGCAGTACTTC	TRBD1	TRBV5-6	TRBJ2-7	-
CSAAGGIVGTDTQYF	TGCAGCGCCGCGGGGGGTATTGTTGGCACAGATACGCAGTATTTT	TRBD2	TRBV29-1	TRBJ2-3	-
CAIRAGQGMEDTGELFF	TGTGCCATCAGGGCCGGACAGGGAATGGAGGACACCGGGGAGCTGTTTTTT	TRBD1	TRBV10-3	TRBJ2-2	-
CASSLGGVGGSYEQYF	TGCGCCAGCAGCTTGGGGGGGGTAGGAGGGTCCTACGAGCAGTACTTC	-	TRBV5-1	TRBJ2-7	-
CASSSGYGYTF	TGTGCCAGCAGCTCCGGCTATGGCTACACCTTC	-	TRBV7-9	TRBJ1-2	-
CAFNPNRLGSPLHF	TGTGCCTTCAACCCAAACAGGCTTGGATCACCCCTCCACTTT	-	TRBV30	TRBJ1-6	once
CATSSDRSNQPQHF	TGTGCCACCAGCAGCGACAGATCGAATCAGCCCCAGCATTTT	-	TRBV15	TRBJ1-5	few
CSADSYSPQSSGNTIYF	TGCAGCGCTGACAGCTACAGCCCCCAGAGCTCTGGAAACACCATATATTTT	-	TRBV29-1	TRBJ1-3	-
CAITRSYLDPTEQYF	TGTGCCATCACCAGATCCTACCTAGATCCGACGGAGCAGTACTTC	-	TRBV10-3	TRBJ2-7	-
CASSEQVNEQFF	TGTGCCAGCAGCGAGCAGGTCAATGAGCAGTTCTTC	-	TRBV13	TRBJ2-1	-
CASSIGQLFSPLHF	TGTGCCAGCAGCATTGGACAGCTTTTTTCACCCCTCCACTTT	-	TRBV11-2	TRBJ1-6	-
CASSFLDSNYGYTF	TGTGCCAGCAGTTTCCTAGACTCTAACTATGGCTACACCTTC	-	TRBV27	TRBJ1-2	-
CASSDSRGQRAYEQYF	TGTGCCAGCAGTGATTCGAGGGGGCAAAGGGCCTACGAGCAGTACTTC	TRBD1	TRBV28	TRBJ2-7	-
CASSLGANYEQYF	TGTGCCAGCAGCTTAGGAGCTAATTACGAGCAGTACTTC	-	TRBV13	TRBJ2-7	-
CASSPAGWSSYEQYF	TGTGCCAGCTCACCGGCAGGGTGGAGCTCCTACGAGCAGTACTTC	-	TRBV18	TRBJ2-7	-